Shown below are 7 T cell receptor beta chains from a single sample sequenced in a study of cytomegalovirus exposure and HLA in healthy donors. The PCR made use of 60 Vbeta and 13 Jbeta primers. The method was immunoSEQ multiplex PCR; TCRdb's version includes in-frame clones alone and lacks a portion of them. The data contain over 130,000 clones, 60% to 70% of them singletons. Sequencing input: PBMCs. The receptors here all came from a woman in her sixties in good health and CMV-seropositive.

V and J are TRBV29-1 and TRBJ1-1; a possible D gene is TRBD1 (5 bases). V shed 6 bases and J shed 7 bases, with 15 bases lying between them. CDR1 and CDR2 from the germline V gene are SQVTM and ANQGSEA. There are 12 residues in the CDR3. The CDR3 region is CSVGGGVVEAFF. CDR3 nucleotides: TGCAGCGTGGGTGGAGGGGTTGTTGAAGCTTTCTTT.

The J gene is TRBJ1-6, the V gene TRBV29-1, with TRBD1 as a possible D gene (5 bases). Germline assignment: CDR1 SQVTM and CDR2 ANQGSEA. Trimming stripped 6 bases from V and 6 bases from J, with 27 bases between. The CDR3 sequence is 18 residues long. In nucleotides, the CDR3 is TGCAGCGTCGAGCCAGGGCTACCTCAGCCGGAATTTAATTCACCCCTCCACTTT. It encodes CSVEPGLPQPEFNSPLHF.

V gene TRBV6-5 combines with J gene TRBJ2-3; 8 bases match TRBD2. Trimming removed 2 bases from V and 5 bases from J; junction bases left unmatched: 6. This CDR3 has 15 residues. Germline V gives CDR1 MNHEY, CDR2 SVGAGI. The CDR3 nucleotides read TGTGCCAGCAGTTACGTAGCGGGACCGAGAGATACGCAGTATTTT. This gives the protein CASSYVAGPRDTQYF.

The V gene is TRBV28, the J gene TRBJ2-1; the D gene is possibly TRBD2 (6 bases). Trimming took off 7 bases at V and 7 bases at J, with 35 bases between the two ends. Looked up from germline, CDR1 is MDHEN and CDR2 is SYDVKM. The CDR3 consists of 20 residues. CDR3 residues: CASIPSSLAGPEAHGNEQFF. Here the CDR3 DNA reads TGTGCCAGCATCCCCTCGAGCCTGGCGGGGCCGGAGGCACACGGTAATGAGCAGTTCTTC.

This clone was seen only a few times. This sequence joins TRBV9 and TRBJ2-3; 8 bases align to TRBD2. This CDR3 has 15 amino acids. The V gene's germline CDR1 is SGDLS and CDR2 YYNGEE. With 0 bases clipped from V and 0 bases from J, the junction kept 0 bases outside the gene matches. CDR3 residues: CASSVVAGSTDTQYF. CDR3 sequence (DNA): TGTGCCAGCAGCGTAGTAGCGGGAAGCACAGATACGCAGTATTTT.

J is TRBJ1-4 and V is TRBV7-9; tentative D call: TRBD1 (5 bases). Germline assignment: CDR1 SEHNR and CDR2 FQNEAQ (reference sequence). The CDR3 is made up of 14 amino acids. The V and J ends lost 1 base and 8 bases respectively, with 11 bases between them. This CDR3 is CASSLEGEEEKLFF. Here the CDR3 DNA reads TGTGCCAGCAGCTTAGAAGGGGAGGAGGAAAAACTGTTTTTT.

A single count supports this clone. This chain links TRBV4-2 with TRBJ2-5; 10 nucleotides agree with TRBD2. The CDR3 is made up of 15 amino acids. The V gene end was trimmed by 4 bases and the J gene end by 4 bases; junction bases not matched to a gene: 6. Germline V gene data show CDR1 as LGHNA and CDR2 as YNFKEQ. The CDR3 reads CASSPSASGRETQYF. In DNA form, the CDR3 reads TGTGCCAGCAGCCCCTCCGCTAGCGGGAGAGAGACCCAGTACTTC.